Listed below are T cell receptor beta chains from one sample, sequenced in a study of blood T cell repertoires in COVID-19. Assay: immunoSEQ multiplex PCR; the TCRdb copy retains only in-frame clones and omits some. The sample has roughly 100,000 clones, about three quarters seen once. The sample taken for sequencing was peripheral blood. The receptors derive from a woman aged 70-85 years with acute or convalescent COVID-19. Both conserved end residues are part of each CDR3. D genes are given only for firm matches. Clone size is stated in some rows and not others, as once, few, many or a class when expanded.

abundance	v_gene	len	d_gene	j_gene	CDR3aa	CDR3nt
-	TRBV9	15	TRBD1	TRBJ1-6	CASSEGQNYNSPLHF	TGTGCCAGCAGCGAGGGACAGAACTATAATTCACCCCTCCACTTT
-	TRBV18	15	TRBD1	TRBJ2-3	CASSRGTGQADTQYF	TGTGCCAGCTCACGAGGGACAGGGCAGGCAGATACGCAGTATTTT
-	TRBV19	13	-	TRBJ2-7	CASSPDSSYEQYF	TGTGCCAGTAGTCCGGACAGTTCCTACGAGCAGTACTTC
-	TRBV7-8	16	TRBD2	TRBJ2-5	CASSFSGGAVGETQYF	TGTGCCAGCAGCTTTAGCGGGGGGGCGGTCGGAGAGACCCAGTACTTC
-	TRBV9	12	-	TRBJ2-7	CASSAPSGSQYF	TGTGCCAGCAGTGCACCCTCGGGGTCCCAGTACTTC
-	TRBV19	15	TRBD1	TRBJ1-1	CASREGDRAFSEAFF	TGTGCCAGTAGGGAGGGAGACAGGGCGTTTTCTGAAGCTTTCTTT
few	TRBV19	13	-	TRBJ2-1	CASSNSNYNEQFF	TGTGCCAGTAGTAATAGTAACTACAATGAGCAGTTCTTC
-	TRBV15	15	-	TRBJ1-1	CATSQFLTGNTEAFF	TGTGCCACCAGCCAATTCCTGACAGGGAACACTGAAGCTTTCTTT
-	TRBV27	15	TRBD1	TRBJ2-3	CASSSGQGGPDTQYF	TGTGCCAGCAGTTCGGGACAGGGGGGTCCGGATACGCAGTATTTT
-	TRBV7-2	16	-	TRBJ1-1	CASSLGLADSFTEAFF	TGTGCCAGCAGCTTAGGCTTGGCCGATTCGTTCACTGAAGCTTTCTTT
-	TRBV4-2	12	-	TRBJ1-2	CASSQAGSGYTF	TGTGCCAGCAGCCAAGCGGGTAGTGGCTACACCTTC
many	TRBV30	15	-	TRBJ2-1	CAWRSPGRSYNEQFF	TGTGCCTGGAGATCCCCAGGGAGGTCCTACAATGAGCAGTTCTTC
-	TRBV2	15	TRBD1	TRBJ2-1	CASSEWRTGWNEQFF	TGTGCCAGCAGTGAATGGAGGACAGGGTGGAATGAGCAGTTCTTC
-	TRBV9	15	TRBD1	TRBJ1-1	CASSVEPGGNTEAFF	TGCGCCAGCAGCGTAGAACCAGGGGGCAACACTGAAGCTTTCTTT
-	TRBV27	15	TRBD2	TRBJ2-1	CASSSRGGQSNEQFF	TGTGCCAGCAGTTCCCGGGGGGGCCAGAGCAATGAGCAGTTCTTC
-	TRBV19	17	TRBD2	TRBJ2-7	CASRASSSGGDSYEQYF	TGTGCCAGTAGGGCCTCCTCCAGCGGGGGGGATTCCTACGAGCAGTACTTC
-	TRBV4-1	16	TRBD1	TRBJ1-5	CASSPPRQGPPQPQHF	TGCGCCAGCAGCCCCCCTCGACAGGGGCCTCCTCAGCCCCAGCATTTT
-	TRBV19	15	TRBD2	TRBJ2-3	CASSFSGGGTDTQYF	TGTGCCAGTAGTTTTAGCGGGGGGGGCACAGATACGCAGTATTTT
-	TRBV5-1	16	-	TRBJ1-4	CASSLGISATNEKLFF	TGCGCCAGCAGCTTGGGTATCAGTGCAACTAATGAAAAACTGTTTTTT
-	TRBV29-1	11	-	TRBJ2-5	CSVEEAGPQYF	TGCAGCGTTGAAGAGGCAGGGCCCCAGTACTTC
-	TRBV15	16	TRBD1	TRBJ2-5	CATSTGQGVDVETQYF	TGTGCCACCAGCACAGGACAGGGGGTTGACGTAGAGACCCAGTACTTC
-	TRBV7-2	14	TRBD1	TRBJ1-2	CASSARWTGHGYTF	TGTGCCAGCAGCGCAAGGTGGACAGGGCATGGCTACACCTTC
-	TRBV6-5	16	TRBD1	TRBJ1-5	CASSSSGQAWMGPQHF	TGTGCCAGCAGTTCATCGGGACAGGCCTGGATGGGGCCCCAGCATTTT
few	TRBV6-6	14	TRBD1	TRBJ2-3	CASSPGQGTDTQYF	TGTGCCAGCAGTCCGGGACAGGGCACAGATACGCAGTATTTT
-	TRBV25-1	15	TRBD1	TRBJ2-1	CASSPYRGNNNEQFF	TGTGCCAGCAGCCCATACAGGGGAAACAACAATGAGCAGTTCTTC
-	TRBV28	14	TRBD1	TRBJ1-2	CASSPPGGGIGYTF	TGTGCCAGCAGTCCACCGGGAGGGGGCATTGGCTACACCTTC
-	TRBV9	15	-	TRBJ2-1	CASSVEPSVDNEQFF	TGTGCCAGCAGCGTAGAGCCTAGCGTTGACAATGAGCAGTTCTTC
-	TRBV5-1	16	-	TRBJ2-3	CASSLEGGLGTDTQYF	TGCGCCAGCAGCTTGGAGGGAGGATTGGGCACAGATACGCAGTATTTT
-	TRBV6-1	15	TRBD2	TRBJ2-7	CASSDAGGRSLEQYF	TGTGCCAGCAGTGACGCGGGGGGGCGCAGCCTCGAGCAGTACTTC
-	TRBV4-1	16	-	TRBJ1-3	CASSQVTGFSGNTIYF	TGCGCCAGCAGCCAAGTAACGGGATTCTCTGGAAACACCATATATTTT
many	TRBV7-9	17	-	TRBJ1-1	CASSTRDGQGRNTEAFF	TGTGCCAGCAGCACTCGGGACGGGCAGGGGCGAAACACTGAAGCTTTCTTT
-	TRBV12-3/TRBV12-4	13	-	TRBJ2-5	CASGTYIQETQYF	TGTGCCAGCGGCACATACATTCAAGAGACCCAGTACTTC
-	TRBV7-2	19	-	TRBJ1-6	CASSQWPGRVRPYNSPLHF	TGTGCCAGCAGCCAGTGGCCGGGCAGGGTCCGTCCCTATAATTCACCCCTCCACTTT
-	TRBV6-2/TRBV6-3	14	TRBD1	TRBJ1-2	CASSYPTGNYGYTF	TGTGCCAGCAGTTATCCGACAGGGAACTATGGCTACACCTTC
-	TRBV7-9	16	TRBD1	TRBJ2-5	CASSLGGDRVGETQYF	TGTGCCAGCAGCTTAGGAGGGGACAGGGTGGGAGAGACCCAGTACTTC
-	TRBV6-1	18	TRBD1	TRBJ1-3	CASSEAFSVGTVGNTIYF	TGTGCCAGCAGTGAAGCGTTTAGTGTCGGGACAGTTGGAAACACCATATATTTT
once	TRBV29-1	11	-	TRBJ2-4	CSAEHANIQYF	TGCAGCGCCGAACATGCCAACATTCAGTACTTC
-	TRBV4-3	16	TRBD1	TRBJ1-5	CASSQDSGTGIFPQHF	TGCGCCAGCAGCCAAGATTCAGGGACAGGGATCTTCCCCCAGCATTTT
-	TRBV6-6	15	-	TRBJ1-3	CASSLQARSGNTIYF	TGTGCCAGCAGCCTGCAGGCCCGCTCTGGAAACACCATATATTTT
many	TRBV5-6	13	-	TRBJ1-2	CASSFTTNYGYTF	TGTGCCAGCAGCTTTACAACTAACTATGGCTACACCTTC
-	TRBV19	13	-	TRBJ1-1	CASSISVRLEAFF	TGTGCCAGTAGTATTTCTGTTCGACTTGAAGCTTTCTTT